This is a list of T cell receptor beta chains from one sample in a study of blood T cell repertoires in COVID-19. The table came from immunoSEQ multiplex PCR; TCRdb's copy has only in-frame clones and leaves some out. The sample includes around 260,000 clones, over 65% seen only once; the top ten take about 4.9%. Sequencing was done on a sample of peripheral blood. These receptor sequences come from a man between 60 and 75 years old who had recovered from COVID-19. Each CDR3 is given with its conserved first and last residue. A D gene is named only where the DNA matches it firmly. Clone size is stated in some rows and not others, as once, few, many or a class when expanded.

len: 22
d_gene: -
j_gene: TRBJ2-1
v_gene: TRBV5-1
abundance: few
CDR3aa: CASSPMRVGGLGRDISYNEQFF
CDR3nt: TGCGCCAGCAGCCCCATGAGGGTCGGGGGATTGGGACGAGATATCTCCTACAATGAGCAGTTCTTC

len: 16
d_gene: TRBD1
j_gene: TRBJ2-7
v_gene: TRBV4-1
abundance: -
CDR3aa: CASSRLTAPDRGPLIF
CDR3nt: TGCGCCAGCAGCCGCTTAACAGCACCGGACAGGGGGCCCCTCATCTTC

len: 16
d_gene: TRBD1
j_gene: TRBJ1-4
v_gene: TRBV5-6
abundance: -
CDR3aa: CASSRGQGATNEKLFF
CDR3nt: TGTGCCAGCAGCCGGGGACAGGGGGCAACTAATGAAAAACTGTTTTTT

len: 16
d_gene: -
j_gene: TRBJ2-7
v_gene: TRBV6-2/TRBV6-3
abundance: -
CDR3aa: CASSYSPGNRPYEQYF
CDR3nt: TGTGCCAGCAGTTACTCGCCGGGTAATAGACCCTACGAGCAGTACTTC

len: 17
d_gene: -
j_gene: TRBJ2-2
v_gene: TRBV6-6
abundance: -
CDR3aa: CASRRQGTSLNTGELFF
CDR3nt: TGTGCCAGCAGGCGACAGGGGACTAGCCTTAACACCGGGGAGCTGTTTTTT

len: 15
d_gene: -
j_gene: TRBJ1-3
v_gene: TRBV18
abundance: -
CDR3aa: CASSPTQDSGNTIYF
CDR3nt: TGTGCCAGCTCACCAACGCAGGACTCTGGAAACACCATATATTTT

len: 17
d_gene: TRBD1
j_gene: TRBJ2-3
v_gene: TRBV4-2
abundance: -
CDR3aa: CASSWARAQGETDTQYF
CDR3nt: TGTGCCAGCAGCTGGGCGCGGGCGCAGGGGGAAACAGATACGCAGTATTTT

len: 15
d_gene: TRBD1
j_gene: TRBJ1-3
v_gene: TRBV5-1
abundance: -
CDR3aa: CASSSGGQPGNTIYF
CDR3nt: TGCGCCAGCAGCTCAGGGGGGCAGCCTGGAAACACCATATATTTT

len: 12
d_gene: -
j_gene: TRBJ1-2
v_gene: TRBV12-3/TRBV12-4
abundance: few
CDR3aa: CASRLLGYGYTF
CDR3nt: TGTGCCAGCCGTCTACTAGGGTATGGCTACACCTTC

len: 13
d_gene: -
j_gene: TRBJ1-2
v_gene: TRBV6-6
abundance: once
CDR3aa: CASNQGPNYGYTF
CDR3nt: TGTGCCAGTAACCAGGGGCCTAACTATGGCTACACCTTC

len: 18
d_gene: TRBD2
j_gene: TRBJ2-3
v_gene: TRBV4-1
abundance: -
CDR3aa: CASSPWPRLAGDVDTQYF
CDR3nt: TGCGCCAGCAGCCCCTGGCCCAGACTAGCGGGGGATGTAGATACGCAGTATTTT

len: 18
d_gene: TRBD2
j_gene: TRBJ2-2
v_gene: TRBV5-1
abundance: -
CDR3aa: CASSSTGLAGGNTGELFF
CDR3nt: TGCGCCAGCAGCTCGACGGGACTAGCGGGAGGAAACACCGGGGAGCTGTTTTTT

len: 15
d_gene: TRBD1
j_gene: TRBJ1-5
v_gene: TRBV19
abundance: -
CDR3aa: CASTPMTGYDQPQHF
CDR3nt: TGTGCCAGTACTCCCATGACAGGGTACGATCAGCCCCAGCATTTT

len: 15
d_gene: -
j_gene: TRBJ1-1
v_gene: TRBV3-1/TRBV3-2
abundance: once
CDR3aa: CASSQAVGGRTEAFF
CDR3nt: TGTGCCAGCAGCCAAGCGGTGGGGGGGCGGACTGAAGCTTTCTTT

len: 15
d_gene: -
j_gene: TRBJ2-7
v_gene: TRBV5-6
abundance: -
CDR3aa: CASSLAGQIPNEQYF
CDR3nt: TGTGCCAGCAGCTTGGCAGGACAAATCCCAAACGAGCAGTACTTC

len: 14
d_gene: -
j_gene: TRBJ2-7
v_gene: TRBV5-1
abundance: -
CDR3aa: CASNLRGGNYEQYF
CDR3nt: TGCGCCAGCAACCTCCGGGGCGGGAACTACGAGCAGTACTTC

len: 18
d_gene: TRBD2
j_gene: TRBJ2-2
v_gene: TRBV11-3
abundance: -
CDR3aa: CASSLSLRLAGGTGELFF
CDR3nt: TGTGCCAGCAGCTTGTCCCTTCGACTAGCGGGAGGCACCGGGGAGCTGTTTTTT

len: 13
d_gene: -
j_gene: TRBJ1-2
v_gene: TRBV11-2
abundance: -
CDR3aa: CASSKDRMYGYTF
CDR3nt: TGTGCCAGCAGCAAAGACAGAATGTATGGCTACACCTTC

len: 15
d_gene: TRBD2
j_gene: TRBJ2-7
v_gene: TRBV6-1
abundance: -
CDR3aa: CASSEGTSGTYEQYF
CDR3nt: TGTGCCAGCAGTGAGGGGACTAGCGGGACCTACGAGCAGTACTTC

len: 18
d_gene: TRBD1
j_gene: TRBJ2-2
v_gene: TRBV5-5
abundance: -
CDR3aa: CASSIRTGLRANTGELFF
CDR3nt: TGTGCCAGCAGCATACGGACAGGTTTAAGGGCAAACACCGGGGAGCTGTTTTTT

len: 14
d_gene: TRBD1
j_gene: TRBJ1-2
v_gene: TRBV5-1
abundance: -
CDR3aa: CASSETTGGFGYTF
CDR3nt: TGCGCCAGCAGCGAAACGACAGGGGGCTTTGGCTACACCTTC

len: 14
d_gene: -
j_gene: TRBJ1-5
v_gene: TRBV5-1
abundance: -
CDR3aa: CASSPGQTNQPQHF
CDR3nt: TGCGCCAGCAGCCCCGGACAGACCAATCAGCCCCAGCATTTT

len: 12
d_gene: TRBD1
j_gene: TRBJ2-7
v_gene: TRBV2
abundance: once
CDR3aa: CASKRGPYEQYF
CDR3nt: TGTGCCAGCAAAAGGGGGCCCTACGAGCAGTACTTC

len: 15
d_gene: TRBD1
j_gene: TRBJ1-4
v_gene: TRBV7-9
abundance: -
CDR3aa: CASSYWDRLSEKLFF
CDR3nt: TGTGCCAGCAGCTACTGGGACAGGCTATCCGAAAAACTGTTTTTT

len: 14
d_gene: TRBD1
j_gene: TRBJ1-1
v_gene: TRBV19
abundance: -
CDR3aa: CASKPTGANTEAFF
CDR3nt: TGTGCCAGTAAGCCGACAGGGGCTAACACTGAAGCTTTCTTT

len: 14
d_gene: -
j_gene: TRBJ1-5
v_gene: TRBV10-3
abundance: -
CDR3aa: CAISRDRNNQPQHF
CDR3nt: TGTGCCATCAGTCGTGACAGGAATAATCAGCCCCAGCATTTT

len: 15
d_gene: -
j_gene: TRBJ1-5
v_gene: TRBV30
abundance: -
CDR3aa: CAWSLQGSSNQPQHF
CDR3nt: TGTGCCTGGAGTTTACAGGGAAGTAGCAATCAGCCCCAGCATTTT

len: 13
d_gene: -
j_gene: TRBJ2-1
v_gene: TRBV4-1
abundance: -
CDR3aa: CASSQDRWREQFF
CDR3nt: TGCGCCAGCAGCCAAGATAGGTGGAGGGAGCAGTTCTTC

len: 15
d_gene: -
j_gene: TRBJ1-4
v_gene: TRBV4-2
abundance: -
CDR3aa: CASSQDRGTNEKLFF
CDR3nt: TGTGCCAGCAGCCAAGATCGGGGGACTAATGAAAAACTGTTTTTT

len: 15
d_gene: -
j_gene: TRBJ2-1
v_gene: TRBV9
abundance: -
CDR3aa: CASSSPSGVYNEQFF
CDR3nt: TGTGCCAGCAGCTCTCCCTCAGGCGTATACAATGAGCAGTTCTTC

len: 13
d_gene: -
j_gene: TRBJ2-5
v_gene: TRBV11-2
abundance: -
CDR3aa: CASSFPSQETQYF
CDR3nt: TGTGCCAGCAGCTTCCCCTCCCAAGAGACCCAGTACTTC

len: 15
d_gene: TRBD2
j_gene: TRBJ2-3
v_gene: TRBV24-1
abundance: once
CDR3aa: CATSRGRSGTDTQYF
CDR3nt: TGTGCCACCAGTCGCGGGAGAAGCGGCACAGATACGCAGTATTTT

len: 14
d_gene: TRBD1
j_gene: TRBJ1-2
v_gene: TRBV2
abundance: -
CDR3aa: CASHVQGAKGGYTF
CDR3nt: TGTGCCAGCCACGTCCAGGGGGCGAAGGGTGGCTACACCTTC

len: 14
d_gene: -
j_gene: TRBJ1-5
v_gene: TRBV10-3
abundance: -
CDR3aa: CAISAGIPNQPQHF
CDR3nt: TGTGCCATCAGCGCCGGGATACCCAATCAGCCCCAGCATTTT

len: 13
d_gene: -
j_gene: TRBJ1-1
v_gene: TRBV4-1
abundance: -
CDR3aa: CASSQVAGTEAFF
CDR3nt: TGCGCCAGCAGCCAAGTTGCGGGGACTGAAGCTTTCTTT

len: 14
d_gene: TRBD1
j_gene: TRBJ2-7
v_gene: TRBV7-3
abundance: -
CDR3aa: CASSSRDRGYEQYF
CDR3nt: TGTGCCAGCAGCTCCCGGGACAGGGGTTACGAGCAGTACTTC

len: 16
d_gene: TRBD2
j_gene: TRBJ2-2
v_gene: TRBV6-6
abundance: once
CDR3aa: CASSYPAGGGGGELFF
CDR3nt: TGTGCCAGCAGTTACCCAGCGGGGGGCGGAGGCGGGGAGCTGTTTTTT

len: 16
d_gene: TRBD2
j_gene: TRBJ2-7
v_gene: TRBV2
abundance: -
CDR3aa: CASSGVAGGSGYEQYF
CDR3nt: TGTGCCAGCAGTGGGGTAGCGGGCGGGAGTGGCTACGAGCAGTACTTC

len: 16
d_gene: TRBD1
j_gene: TRBJ1-5
v_gene: TRBV6-1
abundance: -
CDR3aa: CASSERPRTGVQPQHF
CDR3nt: TGTGCCAGCAGTGAACGCCCAAGGACAGGGGTTCAGCCCCAGCATTTT

len: 13
d_gene: -
j_gene: TRBJ1-1
v_gene: TRBV6-5
abundance: -
CDR3aa: CASSYGGNTEAFF
CDR3nt: TGTGCCAGCAGTTACGGAGGGAACACTGAAGCTTTCTTT

len: 15
d_gene: -
j_gene: TRBJ1-4
v_gene: TRBV9
abundance: few
CDR3aa: CASSAQLKSNEKLFF
CDR3nt: TGTGCCAGCAGCGCCCAACTCAAGTCAAATGAAAAACTGTTTTTT

len: 16
d_gene: -
j_gene: TRBJ1-4
v_gene: TRBV2
abundance: once
CDR3aa: CASSPFEGLGNEKLFF
CDR3nt: TGTGCCAGCAGCCCCTTTGAGGGATTGGGTAATGAAAAACTGTTTTTT

len: 17
d_gene: TRBD2
j_gene: TRBJ2-1
v_gene: TRBV19
abundance: -
CDR3aa: CASSIVRTSGRSNEQFF
CDR3nt: TGTGCCAGTAGTATAGTAAGGACTAGCGGGAGAAGTAATGAGCAGTTCTTC

len: 15
d_gene: TRBD1
j_gene: TRBJ2-1
v_gene: TRBV9
abundance: -
CDR3aa: CASSVFQGAYNEQFF
CDR3nt: TGTGCCAGCAGCGTATTTCAGGGGGCATACAATGAGCAGTTCTTC

len: 15
d_gene: -
j_gene: TRBJ2-2
v_gene: TRBV4-1
abundance: -
CDR3aa: CASSPRGALTGELFF
CDR3nt: TGCGCCAGCAGTCCTCGGGGGGCCCTCACCGGGGAGCTGTTTTTT

len: 12
d_gene: -
j_gene: TRBJ2-2
v_gene: TRBV7-2
abundance: few
CDR3aa: CASSSSVGELFF
CDR3nt: TGTGCCAGCAGCTCCTCTGTCGGGGAGCTGTTTTTT

len: 13
d_gene: -
j_gene: TRBJ2-7
v_gene: TRBV4-1
abundance: many
CDR3aa: CASRGFRGYEQYF
CDR3nt: TGCGCCAGCAGAGGGTTTCGGGGGTACGAGCAGTACTTC

len: 14
d_gene: TRBD1
j_gene: TRBJ2-7
v_gene: TRBV19
abundance: -
CDR3aa: CASSLPGGSYEQYF
CDR3nt: TGTGCCAGTAGTCTCCCAGGGGGATCCTACGAGCAGTACTTC

len: 13
d_gene: -
j_gene: TRBJ2-3
v_gene: TRBV6-4
abundance: -
CDR3aa: CASSWTTGDTQYF
CDR3nt: TGTGCCAGCAGCTGGACTACCGGGGATACGCAGTATTTT

len: 14
d_gene: -
j_gene: TRBJ1-6
v_gene: TRBV15
abundance: -
CDR3aa: CATSSFYSNSPLHF
CDR3nt: TGTGCCACCAGCAGTTTTTACAGTAATTCACCCCTCCACTTT

len: 14
d_gene: TRBD1
j_gene: TRBJ2-4
v_gene: TRBV6-5
abundance: -
CDR3aa: CASSMTGGRNIQYF
CDR3nt: TGTGCCAGCAGTATGACAGGGGGTAGGAACATTCAGTACTTC

len: 16
d_gene: -
j_gene: TRBJ2-1
v_gene: TRBV28
abundance: -
CDR3aa: CASSLSGAKEYNEQFF
CDR3nt: TGTGCCAGCAGTTTATCAGGGGCAAAAGAATACAATGAGCAGTTCTTC

len: 17
d_gene: TRBD2
j_gene: TRBJ2-3
v_gene: TRBV7-6
abundance: -
CDR3aa: CASSLAGGEGRTDTQYF
CDR3nt: TGTGCCAGCAGCTTAGCTGGCGGGGAGGGCCGCACAGATACGCAGTATTTT

len: 16
d_gene: -
j_gene: TRBJ1-1
v_gene: TRBV11-2
abundance: -
CDR3aa: CASSPTAGPVNTEAFF
CDR3nt: TGTGCCAGCAGCCCAACGGCGGGCCCGGTGAACACTGAAGCTTTCTTT

len: 19
d_gene: -
j_gene: TRBJ2-2
v_gene: TRBV18
abundance: few
CDR3aa: CASSPRRLGNETNTGELFF
CDR3nt: TGTGCCAGCTCACCAAGGAGGTTAGGAAACGAAACGAACACCGGGGAGCTGTTTTTT

len: 11
d_gene: -
j_gene: TRBJ2-7
v_gene: TRBV2
abundance: -
CDR3aa: CASMRGYEQYF
CDR3nt: TGTGCCAGCATGCGGGGATACGAGCAGTACTTC

len: 14
d_gene: -
j_gene: TRBJ2-7
v_gene: TRBV7-9
abundance: -
CDR3aa: CASSLALASHEQYF
CDR3nt: TGTGCCAGCAGCTTAGCGCTAGCGTCCCACGAGCAGTACTTC

len: 12
d_gene: -
j_gene: TRBJ1-1
v_gene: TRBV12-3/TRBV12-4
abundance: -
CDR3aa: CASTGGFTEAFF
CDR3nt: TGTGCCAGCACGGGGGGCTTCACTGAAGCTTTCTTT

len: 15
d_gene: -
j_gene: TRBJ2-3
v_gene: TRBV9
abundance: -
CDR3aa: CASSVDTRGWDTQYF
CDR3nt: TGTGCCAGCAGCGTAGACACGCGGGGTTGGGATACGCAGTATTTT

len: 14
d_gene: -
j_gene: TRBJ1-5
v_gene: TRBV7-6
abundance: -
CDR3aa: CASSFGGFSQPQHF
CDR3nt: TGTGCCAGCAGCTTCGGGGGTTTCAGTCAGCCCCAGCATTTT